The 29 T cell receptor beta chains presented below share a single source sample, sequenced in a study of T cell responses to AZD1222 COVID-19 vaccine. The protocol was immunoSEQ multiplex PCR, while the TCRdb copy is restricted to in-frame clones and leaves out a portion. The sample has 150,000 to 200,000 clones, about 93% seen once; the top ten hold about 0.6%. This sample comprised peripheral blood, obtained on day 0 of AZD1222 vaccination. These receptors were taken from an adult in good health.

The gene calls are TRBV28 and TRBJ1-4; D remains ambiguous. The V gene lost 5 bases and the J gene lost 0 bases, with 7 bases spanning the gap. Germline lookup yields CDR1 MDHEN and CDR2 SYDVKM. The CDR3 is 14 amino acids. This CDR3 is CASSGKATNEKLFF. In DNA form, the CDR3 reads TGTGCCAGCAGTGGAAAGGCAACTAATGAAAAACTGTTTTTT.

This chain connects TRBV19 to TRBJ1-2; no clear D gene. Trimming left V 7 bases short and J 4 bases short, with 16 bases between. The CDR3 totals 14 residues. Germline loops: CDR1 LNHDA, CDR2 SQIVND (reference sequence). CDR3 nucleotide sequence: TGTGCCAGTACCTCAGGCGAATGGGGCTATGGCTACACCTTC. It specifies CASTSGEWGYGYTF.

V and J are TRBV5-4 and TRBJ2-7, with D possibly matching TRBD2 (6 bases). This CDR3 is 12 amino acids long. CDR1 is SGHNT, CDR2 YYREEE, per germline (reference sequence). V lost 3 bases and J lost 5, with 9 bases in between. The CDR3: CASSSGVHEQYF. The CDR3 DNA is TGTGCCAGCAGCTCGGGGGTCCACGAGCAGTACTTC.

V is TRBV20-1 and J is TRBJ1-2; D call uncertain. Per the germline V gene, CDR1 is DFQATT and CDR2 is SNEGSKA (reference sequence). Trimming took 6 bases from V and 8 from J, leaving 19 bases between them. This CDR3 has 13 residues. CDR3 in DNA: TGCAGTGCAAGTGGTATAGTGATTGGAGGCTACACCTTC. It codes for CSASGIVIGGYTF.

J is TRBJ2-7 and V is TRBV6-1, with 7 bases matching TRBD1. From germline, CDR1 is MNHNS and CDR2 SASEGT. There are 14 residues in the CDR3. Trimming took 2 bases from V and 2 from J; bases not matched to a gene: 3. The CDR3 region is CASSERDSAYEQYF. CDR3 in DNA: TGTGCCAGCAGTGAACGGGACAGTGCCTACGAGCAGTACTTC.

The chain recombines TRBV3-1 (or the pseudogene TRBV3-2) with TRBJ2-7, with 8 bases identical to TRBD2. The CDR3 spans 15 residues. With V trimmed by 2 bases and J by 3 bases, 6 bases remained unmatched. From germline, CDR1 is LGHDT and CDR2 YNNKEL (reference sequence). DNA of the CDR3: TGTGCCAGCAGCCAACCGGGGGGGCGCCTCTACGAGCAGTACTTC. Protein sequence: CASSQPGGRLYEQYF.

This clone was seen once. V and J are TRBV19 and TRBJ2-3, with D maybe TRBD1 (6 bases). This CDR3 spans 12 amino acids. Trimming pared 5 bases from V and 9 bases from J, leaving 12 bases between. Germline V CDR1 and CDR2: LNHDA, SQIVND (reference sequence). The CDR3 coding sequence is TGTGCCAGTAGTCGGACAGCCGGGACGCAGTATTTT. Translation: CASSRTAGTQYF.

This sequence joins TRBV7-8 and TRBJ1-5; D perhaps matches TRBD1 (5 bases). This CDR3 has 15 residues. V dropped 5 bases and J dropped 1 base, with 12 bases sitting between them. Germline CDR1 SGHVS, CDR2 FQNEAQ. The CDR3 DNA reads as TGTGCCAGCAGCCGAGGGGCGGCAAGCAATCAGCCCCAGCATTTT. Amino acids: CASSRGAASNQPQHF.

V usage is TRBV15 and J usage is TRBJ1-5; 7 bases match TRBD1. Germline V gene data show CDR1 as LNHNV and CDR2 as YYDKDF (reference sequence). CDR3 length equals 13 residues. With 8 bases clipped from V and 6 bases from J, the junction kept 7 bases outside the gene matches. This CDR3 reads CATWRQGSQPQHF. The CDR3 bases are TGTGCCACCTGGAGACAGGGAAGTCAGCCCCAGCATTTT.

This clone is a singleton in its sample. The rearrangement links TRBV5-5 to TRBJ1-1; D is unresolved. The length of the CDR3 is 15 residues. V lost 4 bases and J 1 base, leaving 14 bases between the germline ends. CDR1 and CDR2 from the germline V gene are SGHKS and YYEKEE (reference sequence). The DNA of the CDR3 is TGTGCCAGCAGCCCGGGTACCCCCCGGAACACTGAAGCTTTCTTT. Translated: CASSPGTPRNTEAFF. The full variable domain, its missing parts supplied by reference TRBV5-5 and TRBJ1-1, is DAGVTQSPTHLIKTRGQQVTLRCSPISGHKSVSWYQQVLGQGPQFIFQYYEKEERGRGNFPDRFSARQFPNYSSELNVNALLLGDSALYLCASSPGTPRNTEAFFGQGTRLTVV.

V gene TRBV28 combines with J gene TRBJ1-1; 8 bases agree with TRBD1. The CDR3 consists of 14 residues. V lost 4 bases and J lost 1; bases outside the gene matches: 2. From germline, CDR1 is MDHEN and CDR2 SYDVKM. The CDR3 is CASSSTGGNTEAFF. In DNA, the CDR3 is TGTGCCAGCAGTTCAACAGGGGGGAACACTGAAGCTTTCTTT.

The genes are TRBV28 and TRBJ1-5, with D perhaps matching TRBD1 (5 bases). V was shortened by 5 bases and J by 0 bases, with 14 bases between the two germline ends. Germline lookup yields CDR1 MDHEN and CDR2 SYDVKM. The CDR3 extends over 16 amino acids. The chain's CDR3 is CASSGGGTASNQPQHF. The DNA of the CDR3 is TGTGCCAGCAGTGGTGGGGGGACCGCTAGCAATCAGCCCCAGCATTTT.

The sample holds one count of this clone. V gene TRBV5-4 combines with J gene TRBJ2-7; the D is unclear. The CDR3 totals 13 residues. Trimming removed 6 bases from V and 4 bases from J, with 14 bases in between. Germline CDR1 and CDR2: SGHNT and YYREEE (reference sequence). The CDR3 DNA reads as TGTGCCAGCAATTTACAAGGAGCGTACGAGCAGTACTTC. The encoded protein is CASNLQGAYEQYF.

The chain employs TRBV5-5 and TRBJ1-1; D may be TRBD1 (5 bases). The CDR3 is made up of 15 amino acids. Per germline, CDR1 SGHKS and CDR2 YYEKEE (reference sequence). Trimming left V 2 bases short and J 4 bases short, with 15 bases between. DNA for the CDR3: TGTGCCAGCAGCTTCCTAGGGGTTTTCGGCACTGAAGCTTTCTTT. As protein: CASSFLGVFGTEAFF.

V gene TRBV19 combines with J gene TRBJ2-2; 8 bases are shared with TRBD1. Germline CDR1 is LNHDA and CDR2 is SQIVND (reference sequence). The CDR3 loop spans 14 amino acids. V dropped 5 bases and J dropped 8; count of bases not matched to a gene: 7. CDR3 residues: CASSRRGRLGELFF. In DNA, the CDR3 is TGTGCCAGTAGTCGCAGGGGGCGCCTTGGGGAGCTGTTTTTT.

This chain uses TRBV29-1 with TRBJ2-7; tentative D call: TRBD1 (6 bases). V dropped 1 base and J dropped 2 bases, with 12 bases sitting between them. From germline, CDR1 is SQVTM and CDR2 ANQGSEA. The CDR3 contains 14 residues. CDR3 loop: CSVEGGRGAYEQYF. For the CDR3, the DNA is TGCAGCGTTGAAGGAGGCAGGGGCGCCTACGAGCAGTACTTC.

The chain has TRBV6-2 or TRBV6-3 and TRBJ1-5; D uncertain. V shed 5 bases and J shed 6 bases, with 11 bases lying between them. The CDR3 length is 13 residues. CDR1 is MNHEY and CDR2 is SVGEGT in the germline V gene. The CDR3 spells CASSRPLPQPQHF. The CDR3 DNA reads TGTGCCAGCAGTCGCCCTTTGCCTCAGCCCCAGCATTTT.

The rearrangement uses TRBV28 and TRBJ1-1; D may be TRBD1 (5 bases). The V and J ends lost 4 bases and 4 bases respectively, with 16 bases between them. Germline V gene lookup returns CDR1 MDHEN and CDR2 SYDVKM. The CDR3 has 15 amino acids. The CDR3 here is CASSSLRDLRTEAFF. The CDR3 nucleotides are TGTGCCAGCAGTTCCCTCCGGGACCTCCGCACTGAAGCTTTCTTT.

This clone appeared once. V is TRBV7-2 and J is TRBJ1-5; TRBD1 aligns across 8 bases. Trimming cost V 3 bases and J 6 bases; bases outside gene matches: 10. This CDR3 comprises 16 residues. Germline lookup yields CDR1 SGHTA and CDR2 FQGNSA. This CDR3 is CASSFPTGEVGQPQHF. Here the CDR3 DNA reads TGTGCCAGCAGCTTTCCGACAGGGGAGGTGGGTCAGCCCCAGCATTTT. The full variable domain, with the rest looked up from reference TRBV7-2 and TRBJ1-5, is GAGVSQSPSNKVTEKGKDVELRCDPISGHTALYWYRQSLGQGLEFLIYFQGNSAPDKSGLPSDRFSAERTGGSVSTLTIQRTQQEDSAVYLCASSFPTGEVGQPQHFGDGTRLSIL.

V and J are TRBV28 and TRBJ2-4; 10 bases are shared with TRBD2. The CDR3 consists of 16 residues. The V and J ends lost 1 base and 7 bases, in that order; junction bases with no gene match: 7. Germline-derived CDR1 and CDR2 are MDHEN and SYDVKM. The CDR3: CASSLFPSGSRNIQYF. The CDR3, as DNA: TGTGCCAGCAGTTTATTCCCTAGCGGGAGTCGTAACATTCAGTACTTC.

The chain joins TRBV7-2 to TRBJ2-1; D is perhaps TRBD1 (6 bases). There are 16 residues in the CDR3. V was shortened by 0 bases and J by 10 bases, with 19 bases between the two germline ends. Germline V gives CDR1 SGHTA, CDR2 FQGNSA. The CDR3 sequence: CASSLARSTGPGEQFF. The CDR3 DNA reads as TGTGCCAGCAGCTTAGCTAGGAGCACAGGGCCAGGGGAGCAGTTCTTC.

This chain joins TRBV28 and TRBJ1-4; D not resolved. Germline V gene lookup returns CDR1 MDHEN and CDR2 SYDVKM. This CDR3 is built from 16 residues. V was trimmed by 5 bases and J by 6 bases, leaving 19 bases between them. The CDR3 DNA is TGTGCCAGCAGTCCCCGGCCATGGTTGGGGTATGAAAAACTGTTTTTT. This encodes CASSPRPWLGYEKLFF.

The chain combines TRBV29-1 with TRBJ2-7, with unresolved D. V was shortened by 4 bases and J by 7 bases, with 11 bases between the two germline ends. The CDR3 covers 11 residues. The V gene's germline CDR1 is SQVTM and CDR2 ANQGSEA. CDR3 coding DNA: TGCAGCGTTGCCCAGGCCCTAGAGCAGTACTTC. Translating gives CSVAQALEQYF.

V is TRBV4-2 and J is TRBJ2-7, with D hard to call. The CDR3 is 14 residues long. The V gene lost 0 bases and the J gene lost 1 base, with 7 bases spanning the gap. The germline V gene has CDR1 LGHNA and CDR2 YNFKEQ. The CDR3 loop reads CASSQEANSYEQYF. The CDR3 DNA is TGTGCCAGCAGCCAAGAAGCGAATTCCTACGAGCAGTACTTC.

The chain uses TRBV27 and TRBJ2-1; D may be TRBD1 (5 bases). With 2 bases removed from V and 1 base from J, the gap between germline ends came to 9 bases. Germline loops: CDR1 MNHEY, CDR2 SMNVEV (reference sequence). This CDR3 comprises 15 residues. The CDR3 loop is CASSLVTDSYNEQFF. Written as DNA, the CDR3 is TGTGCCAGCAGTTTAGTGACAGATTCCTACAATGAGCAGTTCTTC.

The chain links TRBV16 to TRBJ1-6; D gene uncertain. V was trimmed by 2 bases and J by 8 bases, leaving 10 bases between them. CDR1 and CDR2 from the germline V gene are KGHSY and FQNENV. The CDR3 runs to 14 residues. This CDR3 is CASSQSGDYSPLHF. DNA for the CDR3: TGTGCCAGCAGCCAAAGCGGAGATTATTCACCCCTCCACTTT.

The genes are TRBV4-1 and TRBJ1-5; the match to TRBD1 covers 7 bases. Per germline, CDR1 MGHRA and CDR2 YSYEKL. Trimming cost V 3 bases and J 4 bases; bases outside gene matches: 3. The CDR3 runs 14 residues. CDR3 sequence (DNA): TGCGCCAGCAGCCAGACAGGGAGAAATCAGCCCCAGCATTTT. Residues: CASSQTGRNQPQHF.

The J gene is TRBJ1-4, the V gene TRBV7-9; possible D gene TRBD1, 5 bases. V gave up 3 bases and J gave up 8 bases, with 19 bases separating them. The CDR3 runs 16 residues. Germline-derived CDR1 and CDR2 are SEHNR and FQNEAQ (reference sequence). The DNA of the CDR3 is TGTGCCAGCAGCTTCGGGACCTCGGGCAAAGGGGAAAAACTGTTTTTT. Protein sequence: CASSFGTSGKGEKLFF.

This chain uses TRBV5-8 with TRBJ2-7, with a weak D call TRBD1 (5 bases). This CDR3 spans 14 amino acids. The V gene lost 4 bases and the J gene lost 2 bases, with 13 bases spanning the gap. The V gene's germline CDR1 is SGHTS and CDR2 YDEGEE. The CDR3 protein is CASSPRSRAYEQYF. The DNA for the CDR3 is TGTGCCAGCAGCCCAAGGTCCAGGGCCTACGAGCAGTACTTC.